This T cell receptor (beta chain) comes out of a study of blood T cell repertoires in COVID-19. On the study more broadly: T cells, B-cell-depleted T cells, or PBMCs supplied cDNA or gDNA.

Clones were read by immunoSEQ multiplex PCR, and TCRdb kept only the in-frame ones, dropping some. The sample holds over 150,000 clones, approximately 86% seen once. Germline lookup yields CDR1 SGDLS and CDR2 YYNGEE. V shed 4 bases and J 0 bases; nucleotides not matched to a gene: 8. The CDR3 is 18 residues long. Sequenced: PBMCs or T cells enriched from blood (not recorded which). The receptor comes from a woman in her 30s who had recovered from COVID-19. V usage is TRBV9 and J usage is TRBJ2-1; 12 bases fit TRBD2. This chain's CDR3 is CASSTRLAGALSYNEQFF. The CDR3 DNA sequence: TGTGCCAGCAGCACCAGACTAGCGGGAGCCCTCTCCTACAATGAGCAGTTCTTC.